One sample yielded the 29 T cell receptor beta chains listed below, sequenced in a study of blood T cell repertoires in COVID-19. The method was immunoSEQ multiplex PCR; TCRdb's version includes in-frame clones alone and lacks a portion of them. The sample includes 200,000 to 250,000 clones, about four fifths of them seen just once. Sequenced material: peripheral blood. These receptors were obtained from a middle-aged woman with acute or convalescent COVID-19.

V gene TRBV7-6 combines with J gene TRBJ1-6; 9 nucleotides align to TRBD1. Trimming removed 1 base from V and 7 bases from J; junction bases left unmatched: 2. Looked up from germline, CDR1 is SGHVS and CDR2 is FNYEAQ. The CDR3 covers 15 residues. This chain's CDR3 is CASSLGTGDNSPLHF. The CDR3 nucleotides read TGTGCCAGCAGCTTAGGGACAGGGGACAATTCACCCCTCCACTTT.

The chain links TRBV11-2 to TRBJ2-5; the match to TRBD1 covers 9 bases. The CDR3 is made up of 16 amino acids. Per germline, CDR1 SGHAT and CDR2 FQNNGV. V trimming: 2 bases; J trimming: 2 bases; junction bases outside the gene matches: 6. CDR3 sequence reads: CASSLRTGVTQETQYF. CDR3 sequence (DNA): TGTGCCAGCAGCTTAAGGACAGGGGTTACTCAAGAGACCCAGTACTTC. Full variable domain (outside the CDR3, taken from reference TRBV11-2 and TRBJ2-5): EAGVAQSPRYKIIEKRQSVAFWCNPISGHATLYWYQQILGQGPKLLIQFQNNGVVDDSQLPKDRFSAERLKGVDSTLKIQPAKLEDSAVYLCASSLRTGVTQETQYFGPGTRLLVL.

The table lists this clone with a few counts. J is TRBJ2-1 and V is TRBV20-1; 8 bases align to TRBD1. J gave up 8 bases and V 3 bases, and 3 bases lay outside the gene matches. The CDR3 runs to 12 residues. Germline V gene sequence: CDR1 DFQATT, CDR2 SNEGSKA (reference sequence). Written as DNA, the CDR3 is TGCAGTGCTAGTGGACAGGGACATGAGCAGTTCTTC. This sequence encodes CSASGQGHEQFF.

This clone came up once. The CDR3 loop is CASSENRGTANTEAFF. CDR3 coding DNA: TGTGCCAGCAGTGAGAATCGGGGAACAGCAAACACTGAAGCTTTCTTT. The V call is TRBV25-1, the J call TRBJ1-1; D is uncertain. The V end was cut by 3 bases, the J end by 2 bases, with 16 bases between. CDR3 length equals 16 residues. Germline CDR1 is MGHDK and CDR2 is SYGVNS. Full variable domain (rest looked up from reference TRBV25-1 and TRBJ1-1): EADIYQTPRYLVIGTGKKITLECSQTMGHDKMYWYQQDPGMELHLIHYSYGVNSTEKGDLSSESTVSRIRTEHFPLTLESARPSHTSQYLCASSENRGTANTEAFFGQGTRLTVV.

The chain is built from TRBV12-3 or TRBV12-4 and TRBJ1-5; weak D call: TRBD1 (5 bases). This CDR3 is built from 13 residues. Trimming left V 3 bases short and J 5 bases short, with 8 bases between. CDR3 sequence: CASSFDSYQPQHF. The CDR3 nucleotides read TGTGCCAGCAGTTTTGACAGCTATCAGCCCCAGCATTTT.

In this sample, this clone turned up a few times. The chain couples TRBV21-1 to TRBJ2-7; the D call of TRBD2 is as the table states it, not checked on the DNA. TRBV21-1 is an annotated pseudogene. This CDR3 is 15 amino acids long. The CDR3 protein is CASSAERATSYEQYF. In DNA, the CDR3 is TGTGCCAGCAGCGCGGAGCGGGCCACCTCCTACGAGCAGTACTTC.

The CDR3 loop reads CASHPGGNEQFF. CDR3 sequence (DNA): TGTGCCAGCCATCCCGGGGGGAATGAGCAGTTCTTC. This chain uses TRBV6-5 with TRBJ2-1; 7 bases map to TRBD2. The length of the CDR3 is 12 residues. Trimming at V came to 8 bases and at J to 7 bases, leaving 5 bases not matched to a gene. Germline V gene sequence: CDR1 MNHEY, CDR2 SVGAGI.

This clone showed up just once. The chain employs TRBV15 and TRBJ2-2, with 12 bases matching TRBD2. Germline loops: CDR1 LNHNV, CDR2 YYDKDF (reference sequence). The CDR3 has 20 residues. Germline trimming cut 3 bases from V and 2 bases from J; bases unmatched to any gene: 13. CDR3 protein: CATSRPLRASGGVNTGELFF. The CDR3 DNA reads as TGTGCCACCAGCAGGCCGTTGAGGGCTAGCGGGGGGGTTAACACCGGGGAGCTGTTTTTT.

The chain carries TRBV15 and TRBJ1-2; 10 nucleotides align to TRBD1. The CDR3 runs 16 residues. CDR1 LNHNV and CDR2 YYDKDF come from the germline V gene (reference sequence). V was pared by 0 bases and J by 4 bases, with 5 bases of the junction left unmatched. CDR3 region: CATSRETGGSGYGYTF. The CDR3 bases are TGTGCCACCAGCAGAGAGACAGGGGGCTCGGGCTATGGCTACACCTTC. Full variable domain (missing parts from reference TRBV15 and TRBJ1-2): DAMVIQNPRYQVTQFGKPVTLSCSQTLNHNVMYWYQQKSSQAPKLLFHYYDKDFNNEADTPDNFQSRRPNTSFCFLDIRSPGLGDTAMYLCATSRETGGSGYGYTFGSGTRLTVV.

Points on this clone: A much larger clone lies a single base off, so this may be a read error. V gene TRBV19 combines with J gene TRBJ2-2; 8 positions match TRBD1. Germline assignment: CDR1 LNHDA and CDR2 SQIVND (reference sequence). With 5 bases clipped from V and 4 bases from J, the junction kept 0 bases outside the gene matches. The CDR3 consists of 13 residues. The CDR3 protein is CASSDRGTGELFF. The CDR3 bases are TGTGCCAGTAGTGACAGGGGCACCGGGGAGCTGTTTTTT.

This clone was recorded once. The chain links TRBV9 to TRBJ2-1; 8 bases fit TRBD2. Germline CDR1 reads SGDLS; CDR2 reads YYNGEE. The CDR3 sequence is 17 residues long. The V segment lost 2 bases and the J segment 6 bases; nucleotides outside the gene matches: 13. The CDR3 here is CASSVGPIGGGFNEQFF. The CDR3 DNA sequence: TGTGCCAGCAGCGTTGGACCCATCGGGGGGGGGTTCAATGAGCAGTTCTTC. The variable domain in full, with the rest retrieved from reference TRBV9 and TRBJ2-1, is DSGVTQTPKHLITATGQRVTLRCSPRSGDLSVYWYQQSLDQGLQFLIQYYNGEERAKGNILERFSAQQFPDLHSELNLSSLELGDSALYFCASSVGPIGGGFNEQFFGPGTRLTVL.

The chain joins TRBV6-6 to TRBJ2-7, with D hard to call. Per germline, CDR1 MNHNY and CDR2 SVGAGI (reference sequence). Trimming pared 0 bases from V and 3 bases from J, leaving 3 bases between. CDR3 length equals 12 residues. The CDR3 DNA sequence: TGTGCCAGCAGTTACTCCTACTACGAGCAGTACTTC. Its translation: CASSYSYYEQYF.

The chain is built from TRBV7-8 and TRBJ2-1; 7 nucleotides align to TRBD1. The length of the CDR3 is 15 residues. Per the germline V gene, CDR1 is SGHVS and CDR2 is FQNEAQ. V lost 2 bases to trimming and J lost 7 bases; unmatched junction nucleotides: 8. The DNA of the CDR3 is TGTGCCAGCAGCTTAAGGGGGCCCCCTGGGAATGAGCAGTTCTTC. This encodes CASSLRGPPGNEQFF.

The chain links TRBV6-6 to TRBJ2-1, with 9 bases fitting TRBD2. With V trimmed by 5 bases and J by 15 bases, 11 bases remained unmatched. Germline V lookup: CDR1 MNHNY, CDR2 SVGAGI (reference sequence). This CDR3 is 13 amino acids long. CDR3 sequence: CASSMTSGPAGFF. As DNA, the CDR3 is TGTGCCAGCAGTATGACTAGCGGCCCTGCGGGGTTCTTC.

The rearrangement joins TRBV2 to TRBJ1-4; maybe TRBD1 (6 bases). CDR3 size: 15 residues. Between the trimmed V and J ends, which lost 4 bases and 3 bases, there was a span of 12 bases. Germline V CDR1 and CDR2: SNHLY, FYNNEI. This chain's CDR3 is CASSGHRVPNEKLFF. CDR3 in DNA: TGTGCCAGCAGTGGCCACAGGGTTCCTAATGAAAAACTGTTTTTT.

This chain uses TRBV12-3 or TRBV12-4 with TRBJ2-3, with D unresolved. This CDR3 is built from 12 residues. The V end lost 2 bases, the J end lost 6 bases, and 6 bases lay between the germline ends. CDR3 sequence: CASSLLRDTQYF. In DNA form, the CDR3 reads TGTGCCAGCAGTTTACTCCGGGATACGCAGTATTTT.

This chain connects TRBV12-5 to TRBJ2-7; D is perhaps TRBD2 (5 bases). V was cut by 6 bases and J by 4 bases, with 13 bases left in between. The germline V gene has CDR1 LGHNT and CDR2 FRNRAP. This CDR3 has 13 residues. In nucleotides, the CDR3 is TGTGCTAGTGGCCCCCCACTAGTTTACGAGCAGTACTTC. It encodes CASGPPLVYEQYF.

On this clone: The sample contains more than one DNA sequence encoding this CDR3. CDR3 region: CASSLRGQSTDTQYF. Here the CDR3 DNA reads TGTGCCAGCAGCTTACGCGGACAGAGCACAGATACGCAGTATTTT. The V gene is TRBV7-2, the J gene TRBJ2-3; a possible D gene is TRBD1 (6 bases). This CDR3 region has 15 residues. The germline V and J ends were trimmed by 2 bases and 0 bases, with 9 bases remaining between them. Germline values: CDR1 SGHTA, CDR2 FQGNSA.

The chain joins TRBV19 to TRBJ2-1, with 14 nucleotides matching TRBD2. V lost 6 bases and J lost 14; bases outside the gene matches: 9. CDR3 size: 14 residues. The germline V gene encodes CDR1 LNHDA and CDR2 SQIVND (reference sequence). In DNA, the CDR3 is TGTGCCAGTAGCCCACGACTAGCGGGAGGGCGCGAGTTCTTC. The encoded protein is CASSPRLAGGREFF.

This chain links TRBV6-4 with TRBJ1-2, with TRBD1 matching over 8 bases. CDR3 length: 14 residues. The junction had 7 bases not matched to a gene; V was cut back by 6 bases and J by 4 bases. Germline V gene data show CDR1 as MRHNA and CDR2 as SNTAGT. The CDR3, as DNA: TGTGCCAGCAGCCCCGGGACAGGTCGCTATGGCTACACCTTC. It is translated as CASSPGTGRYGYTF.

This clone was seen a single time. This sequence joins TRBV30 and TRBJ1-5, with D possibly being TRBD1 (5 bases). The germline gives CDR1 GTSNPN, CDR2 SVGIG (reference sequence). V dropped 5 bases and J dropped 8 bases, with 22 bases sitting between them. The CDR3 is 15 amino acids. CDR3 in DNA: TGTGCCTGGTCGAATCTGGGGGGGTTTCGGGAGCCCCAGCATTTT. Translated: CAWSNLGGFREPQHF.

This clone was seen once. J is TRBJ1-1 and V is TRBV2, with 7 bases that match TRBD1. This CDR3 contains 13 residues. V was clipped by 6 bases and J by 5 bases; unmatched bases: 6. Germline V gene sequence: CDR1 SNHLY, CDR2 FYNNEI. The DNA of the CDR3 is TGTGCCAGCAGGGGAGACAGGGCTACTGAAGCTTTCTTT. As protein: CASRGDRATEAFF.

The chain carries TRBV27 and TRBJ1-6; no reliable D call. The CDR3 totals 15 residues. Between the trimmed V and J ends, which lost 6 bases and 0 bases, there was a span of 9 bases. Looked up from germline, CDR1 is MNHEY and CDR2 is SMNVEV (reference sequence). The CDR3 reads CASRTTSSYNSPLHF. The CDR3 DNA reads as TGTGCCAGCAGGACAACGAGCTCCTATAATTCACCCCTCCACTTT.

This sequence joins TRBV3-1 (or the pseudogene TRBV3-2) and TRBJ2-5; no firm D call. Germline V gene lookup returns CDR1 LGHDT and CDR2 YNNKEL (reference sequence). This CDR3 comprises 12 residues. The V gene lost 2 bases and the J gene lost 3 bases, with 4 bases spanning the gap. CDR3 loop: CASSQTKETQYF. DNA for the CDR3: TGTGCCAGCAGCCAAACAAAAGAGACCCAGTACTTC.

V usage is TRBV24-1 and J usage is TRBJ2-3; 7 bases match TRBD1. There are 15 residues in the CDR3. The J segment lost 4 bases and the V segment lost 4 bases, leaving 7 bases of the junction unmatched. The V gene's germline CDR1 is KGHDR and CDR2 SFDVKD. This CDR3 reads CATSDPGQAPDTQYF. The CDR3 DNA follows: TGTGCCACCAGTGACCCAGGACAGGCACCAGATACGCAGTATTTT.

The genes are TRBV19 and TRBJ1-1, with no clear D. In germline, CDR1 is LNHDA, CDR2 SQIVND (reference sequence). V was shortened by 2 bases and J by 5 bases, with 9 bases between the two germline ends. The CDR3 covers 13 residues. CDR3 nucleotide sequence: TGTGCCAGTAGTATAAATGAGAGGACTGAAGCTTTCTTT. As protein: CASSINERTEAFF.

This clone was seen a handful of times. Distinct nucleotide sequences in the sample also encode this CDR3. The J gene is TRBJ2-1, the V gene TRBV5-1; 10 nucleotides match TRBD2. CDR3 length: 14 residues. Germline V lookup: CDR1 SGHRS, CDR2 YFSETQ. V shed 1 base and J 5 bases; nucleotides not matched to a gene: 0. Here the CDR3 reads CASSLTSGNNEQFF. The CDR3 bases are TGCGCCAGCAGCTTGACTAGCGGGAACAATGAGCAGTTCTTC.

The chain couples TRBV7-6 to TRBJ1-3; 8 bases line up with TRBD1. Germline V lookup: CDR1 SGHVS, CDR2 FNYEAQ. The V segment lost 5 bases and the J segment 8 bases; nucleotides outside the gene matches: 5. The CDR3 sequence is 13 residues long. In nucleotides, the CDR3 is TGTGCCAGCAGCCAACAGGGGGTGGACACCATATATTTT. Encoded protein: CASSQQGVDTIYF.

The V call is TRBV7-9, the J call TRBJ2-1; 11 bases agree with TRBD2. V was clipped by 5 bases and J by 10 bases; unmatched bases: 10. Germline V gives CDR1 SEHNR, CDR2 FQNEAQ (reference sequence). The CDR3 covers 15 residues. CDR3 nucleotides: TGTGCCAGCAGCCTCCTAGCGGGAGGTAGTTACGAGCAGTTCTTC. Translating it yields CASSLLAGGSYEQFF.